A single T cell receptor (beta chain) is shown here with its context. Libraries were prepared by immunoSEQ multiplex PCR; TCRdb keeps only in-frame clonotypes and omits some of them. The sample lists 75,000 to 90,000 clones, about four fifths occurring once. The sample comes from a study of OX40 agonist ivuxolimab in advanced cancers. CDR1 is MGHRA and CDR2 is YSYEKL in the germline V gene. Trimming took off 1 base at V and 7 bases at J, with 17 bases between the two ends. The CDR3 has 15 residues. The rearrangement joins TRBV4-1 to TRBJ2-7; D is possibly TRBD2 (6 bases). This clonotype originated in an adult with an advanced solid tumor such as melanoma, head and neck, liver or kidney cancer. The sample in question was CD4+ or CD8+ T cells sorted from blood, obtained in a trial of the OX40 agonist ivuxolimab. CDR3 sequence reads: CASSQGGLLRIEQYF. In nucleotides, the CDR3 is TGCGCCAGCAGCCAAGGGGGACTTCTAAGGATTGAGCAGTACTTC.